These T cell receptor beta chains were read from a single sample in a study of post-analysis software for immune sequencing data. TCRdb re-derived calls from the PCR reads in MiXCR, one entry per CDR3 protein. The table includes 500,000 to 600,000 distinct CDR3 sequences, about 40% detected once. The source material was blood. The origin of the receptors is a girl aged 5 to 17 with multiple sclerosis. Both conserved end residues are part of each CDR3. A D gene is named only where the DNA matches it firmly. Size tells how often a clone was seen (once, few, many) or the class of an expanded clone, and some rows leave it out.

J: TRBJ2-1; D: NA; size: NA; V: TRBV12-3/TRBV12-4; CDR3: CASGKTHEQFF; DNA: TGTGCCAGCGGTAAAACCCATGAGCAGTTCTTC
J: TRBJ2-3; D: NA; size: few; V: TRBV6-8; CDR3: CASKDRPTDTQYF; DNA: TGTGCCAGCAAGGACAGACCGACAGATACGCAGTATTTT
J: TRBJ2-1; D: TRBD2; size: once; V: TRBV4-1; CDR3: CASSSPGLARYNEQFF; DNA: TGCGCCAGCAGTTCCCCGGGACTAGCTCGATACAATGAGCAGTTCTTC
J: TRBJ2-5; D: NA; size: NA; V: TRBV18; CDR3: CASSPSELLPEETQYF; DNA: TGTGCCAGCTCACCCTCCGAACTACTTCCTGAAGAGACCCAGTACTTC
J: TRBJ1-4; D: NA; size: NA; V: TRBV12-3/TRBV12-4; CDR3: CASRVTEKLFF; DNA: TGTGCCAGCAGGGTCACGGAAAAACTGTTTTTT
J: TRBJ2-1; D: NA; size: NA; V: TRBV29-1; CDR3: CSVDVRNEQFF; DNA: TGCAGCGTTGATGTTAGGAATGAGCAGTTCTTC
J: TRBJ2-7; D: NA; size: few; V: TRBV5-1; CDR3: CASSLDGTYEQYF; DNA: TGCGCCAGCAGCTTGGATGGTACCTACGAGCAGTACTTC
J: TRBJ2-7; D: NA; size: few; V: TRBV5-1; CDR3: CASSRLSDRTYEQYF; DNA: TGCGCCAGCAGCCGGCTCTCCGACCGAACCTACGAGCAGTACTTC
J: TRBJ1-4; D: NA; size: few; V: TRBV5-5; CDR3: CASSPRRDGEKLFF; DNA: TGTGCCAGCAGCCCGCGGAGGGATGGTGAAAAACTGTTTTTT
J: TRBJ1-1; D: NA; size: NA; V: TRBV5-1; CDR3: CASSLSAVNTEAFF; DNA: TGTGCCAGCAGTTTATCAGCGGTGAACACTGAAGCTTTCTTT